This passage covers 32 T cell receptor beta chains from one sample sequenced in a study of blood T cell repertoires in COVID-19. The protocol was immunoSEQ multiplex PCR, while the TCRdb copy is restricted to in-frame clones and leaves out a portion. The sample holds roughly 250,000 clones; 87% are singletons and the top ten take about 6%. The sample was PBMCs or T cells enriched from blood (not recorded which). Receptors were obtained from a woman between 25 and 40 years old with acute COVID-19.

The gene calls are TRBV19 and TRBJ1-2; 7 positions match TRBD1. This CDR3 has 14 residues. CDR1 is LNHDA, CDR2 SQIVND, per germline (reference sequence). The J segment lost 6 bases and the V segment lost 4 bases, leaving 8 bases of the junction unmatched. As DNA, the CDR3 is TGTGCCAGTAGTAGGGGGACAGACGTGCATGGCTACACCTTC. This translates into CASSRGTDVHGYTF.

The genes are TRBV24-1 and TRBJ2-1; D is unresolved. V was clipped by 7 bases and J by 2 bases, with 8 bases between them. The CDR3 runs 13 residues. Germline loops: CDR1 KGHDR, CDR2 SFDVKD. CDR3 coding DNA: TGTGCCACCAGCAAAAGCCCCTACAATGAGCAGTTCTTC. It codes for CATSKSPYNEQFF.

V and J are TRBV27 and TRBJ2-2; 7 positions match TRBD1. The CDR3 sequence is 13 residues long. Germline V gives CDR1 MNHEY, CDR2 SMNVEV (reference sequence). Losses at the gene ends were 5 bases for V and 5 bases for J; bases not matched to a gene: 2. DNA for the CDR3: TGTGCCAGCAGTGCACAGGGGACCGGGGAGCTGTTTTTT. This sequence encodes CASSAQGTGELFF.

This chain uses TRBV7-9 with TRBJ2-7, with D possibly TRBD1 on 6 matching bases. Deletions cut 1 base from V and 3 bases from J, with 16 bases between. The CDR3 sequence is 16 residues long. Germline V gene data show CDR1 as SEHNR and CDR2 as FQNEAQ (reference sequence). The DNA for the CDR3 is TGTGCCAGCAGCTTAGTGCCCGGGAAGGGGGACTACGAGCAGTACTTC. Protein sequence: CASSLVPGKGDYEQYF.

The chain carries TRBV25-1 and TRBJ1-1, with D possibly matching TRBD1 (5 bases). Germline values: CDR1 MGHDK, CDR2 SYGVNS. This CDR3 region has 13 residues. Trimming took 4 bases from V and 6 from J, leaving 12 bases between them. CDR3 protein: CASSGAGGAEAFF. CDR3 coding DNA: TGTGCCAGCAGTGGGGCGGGAGGGGCTGAAGCTTTCTTT.

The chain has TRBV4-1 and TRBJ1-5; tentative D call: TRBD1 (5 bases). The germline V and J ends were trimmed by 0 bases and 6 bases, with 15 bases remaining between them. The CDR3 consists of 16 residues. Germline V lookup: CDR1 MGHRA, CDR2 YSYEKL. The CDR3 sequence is CASSQDFTGFSQPQHF. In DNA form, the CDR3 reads TGCGCCAGCAGCCAAGATTTCACAGGCTTTAGTCAGCCCCAGCATTTT.

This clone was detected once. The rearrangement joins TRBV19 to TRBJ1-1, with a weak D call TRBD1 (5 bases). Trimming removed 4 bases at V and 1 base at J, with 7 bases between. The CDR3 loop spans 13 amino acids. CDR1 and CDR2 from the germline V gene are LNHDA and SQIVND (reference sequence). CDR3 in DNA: TGTGCCAGTAGTAGACAGAGGAACACTGAAGCTTTCTTT. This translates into CASSRQRNTEAFF.

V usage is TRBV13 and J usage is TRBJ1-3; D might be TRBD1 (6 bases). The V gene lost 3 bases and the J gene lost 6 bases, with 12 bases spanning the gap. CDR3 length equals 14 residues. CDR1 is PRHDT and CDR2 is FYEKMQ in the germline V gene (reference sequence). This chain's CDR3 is CASSFLGAANTIYF. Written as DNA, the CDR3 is TGTGCCAGCAGCTTCCTGGGGGCAGCAAACACCATATATTTT.

For the CDR3, the DNA is TGTGCCACCAGTGATTTGCGCCCCAGGACAGTCCCCTCTAGCTATGGCTACACCTTC. Its protein product is CATSDLRPRTVPSSYGYTF. This chain connects TRBV24-1 to TRBJ1-2; perhaps TRBD1 as D (6 bases). The CDR3 sequence is 19 residues long. CDR1 is KGHDR and CDR2 is SFDVKD in the germline V gene. V lost 0 bases and J 4 bases, leaving 23 bases between the germline ends.

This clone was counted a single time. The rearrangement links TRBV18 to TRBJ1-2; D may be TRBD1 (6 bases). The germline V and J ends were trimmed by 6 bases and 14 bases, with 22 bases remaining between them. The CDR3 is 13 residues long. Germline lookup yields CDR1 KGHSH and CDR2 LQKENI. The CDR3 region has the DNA TGTGCCAGCTCCCCCGGACAGAACCATCCTCTAACCTTC. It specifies CASSPGQNHPLTF.

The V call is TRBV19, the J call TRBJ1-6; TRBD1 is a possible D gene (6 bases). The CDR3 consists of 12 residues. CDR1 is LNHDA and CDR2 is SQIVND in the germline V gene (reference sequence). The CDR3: CAAGAYNSPLHF. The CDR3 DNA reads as TGTGCGGCAGGGGCCTATAATTCACCCCTCCACTTT.

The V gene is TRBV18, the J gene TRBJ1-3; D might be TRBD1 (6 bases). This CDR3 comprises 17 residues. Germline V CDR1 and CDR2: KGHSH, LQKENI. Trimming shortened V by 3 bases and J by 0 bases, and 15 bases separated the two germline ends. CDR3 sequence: CASSPGQGPNSGNTIYF. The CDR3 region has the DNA TGTGCCAGCTCACCCGGGCAGGGGCCCAACTCTGGAAACACCATATATTTT.

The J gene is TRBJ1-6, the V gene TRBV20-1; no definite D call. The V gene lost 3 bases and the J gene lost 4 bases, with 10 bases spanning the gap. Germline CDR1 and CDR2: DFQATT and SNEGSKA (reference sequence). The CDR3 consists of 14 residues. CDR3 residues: CSASPTTYNSPLHF. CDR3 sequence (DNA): TGCAGTGCTAGTCCCACTACATATAATTCACCCCTCCACTTT.

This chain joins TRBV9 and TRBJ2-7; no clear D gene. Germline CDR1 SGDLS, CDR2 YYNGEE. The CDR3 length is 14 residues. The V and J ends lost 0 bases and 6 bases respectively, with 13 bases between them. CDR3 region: CASSVAARSPEQYF. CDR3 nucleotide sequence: TGTGCCAGCAGCGTAGCTGCGAGGAGTCCCGAGCAGTACTTC.

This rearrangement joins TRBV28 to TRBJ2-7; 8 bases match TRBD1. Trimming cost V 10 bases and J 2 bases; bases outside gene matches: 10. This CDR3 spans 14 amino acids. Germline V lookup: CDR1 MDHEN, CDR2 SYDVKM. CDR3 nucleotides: TGTGCCACTCGCTCACAGGGGGGACCCTACGAGCAGTACTTC. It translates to CATRSQGGPYEQYF.

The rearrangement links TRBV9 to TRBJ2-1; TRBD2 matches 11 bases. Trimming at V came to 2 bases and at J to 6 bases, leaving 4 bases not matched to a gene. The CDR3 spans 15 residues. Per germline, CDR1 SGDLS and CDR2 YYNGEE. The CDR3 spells CASSVTSGGLNEQFF. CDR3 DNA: TGTGCCAGCAGCGTCACTAGCGGGGGCCTCAATGAGCAGTTCTTC.

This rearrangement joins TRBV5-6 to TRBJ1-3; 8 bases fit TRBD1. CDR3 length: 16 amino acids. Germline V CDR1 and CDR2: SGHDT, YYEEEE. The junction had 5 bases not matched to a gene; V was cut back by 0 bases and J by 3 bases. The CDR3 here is CASSLAGQGRGNTIYF. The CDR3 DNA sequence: TGTGCCAGCAGCTTGGCCGGACAGGGCCGTGGAAACACCATATATTTT. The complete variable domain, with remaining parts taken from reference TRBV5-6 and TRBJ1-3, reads DAGVTQSPTHLIKTRGQQVTLRCSPKSGHDTVSWYQQALGQGPQFIFQYYEEEERQRGNFPDRFSGHQFPNYSSELNVNALLLGDSALYLCASSLAGQGRGNTIYFGEGSWLTVV.

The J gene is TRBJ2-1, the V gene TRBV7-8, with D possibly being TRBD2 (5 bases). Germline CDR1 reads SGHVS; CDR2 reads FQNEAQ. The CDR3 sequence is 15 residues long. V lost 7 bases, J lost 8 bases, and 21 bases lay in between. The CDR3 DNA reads TGTGCCAGCACCTTTAACGGACTTTCGGGCGATGAGCAGTTCTTC. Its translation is CASTFNGLSGDEQFF.

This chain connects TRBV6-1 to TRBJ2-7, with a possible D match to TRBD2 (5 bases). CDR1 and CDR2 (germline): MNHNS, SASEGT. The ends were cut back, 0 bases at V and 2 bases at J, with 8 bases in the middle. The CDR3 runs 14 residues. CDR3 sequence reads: CASSEAAGTYEQYF. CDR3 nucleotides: TGTGCCAGCAGTGAAGCAGCCGGGACCTACGAGCAGTACTTC.

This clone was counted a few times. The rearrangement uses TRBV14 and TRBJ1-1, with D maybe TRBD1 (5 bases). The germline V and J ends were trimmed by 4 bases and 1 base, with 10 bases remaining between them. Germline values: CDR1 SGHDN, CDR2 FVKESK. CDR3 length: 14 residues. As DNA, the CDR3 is TGTGCCAGCAGCCCACTGGGGCGGAACACTGAAGCTTTCTTT. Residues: CASSPLGRNTEAFF.

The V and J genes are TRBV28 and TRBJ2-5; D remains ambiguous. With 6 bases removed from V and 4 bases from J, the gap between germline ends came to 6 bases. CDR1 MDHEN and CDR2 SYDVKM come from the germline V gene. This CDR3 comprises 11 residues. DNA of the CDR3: TGTGCCAGCAGCGAGCTAGAGACCCAGTACTTC. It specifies CASSELETQYF.

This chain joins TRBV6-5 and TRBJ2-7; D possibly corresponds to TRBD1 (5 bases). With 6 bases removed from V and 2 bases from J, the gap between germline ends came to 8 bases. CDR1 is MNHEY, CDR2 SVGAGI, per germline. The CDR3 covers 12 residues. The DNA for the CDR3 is TGTGCCAGCAGCAAGACAGCCTACGAGCAGTACTTC. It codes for CASSKTAYEQYF.

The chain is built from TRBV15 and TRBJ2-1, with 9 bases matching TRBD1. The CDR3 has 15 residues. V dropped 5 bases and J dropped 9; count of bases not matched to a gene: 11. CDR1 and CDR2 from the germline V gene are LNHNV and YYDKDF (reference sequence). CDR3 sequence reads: CATSPRTGDLGEQFF. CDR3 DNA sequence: TGTGCCACCAGCCCCCGGACAGGGGATCTTGGTGAGCAGTTCTTC.

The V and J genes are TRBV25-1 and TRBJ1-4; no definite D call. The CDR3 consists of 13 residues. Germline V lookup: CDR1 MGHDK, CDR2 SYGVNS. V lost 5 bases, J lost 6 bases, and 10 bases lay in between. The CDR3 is CASSSGVDEKLFF. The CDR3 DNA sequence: TGTGCCAGCAGTTCCGGGGTGGATGAAAAACTGTTTTTT.

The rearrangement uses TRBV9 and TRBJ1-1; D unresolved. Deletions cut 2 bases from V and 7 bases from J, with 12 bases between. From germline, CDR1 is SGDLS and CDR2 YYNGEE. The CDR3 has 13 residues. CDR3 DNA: TGTGCCAGCAGCGTGGAGGGCAGAGATGAAGCTTTCTTT. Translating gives CASSVEGRDEAFF.

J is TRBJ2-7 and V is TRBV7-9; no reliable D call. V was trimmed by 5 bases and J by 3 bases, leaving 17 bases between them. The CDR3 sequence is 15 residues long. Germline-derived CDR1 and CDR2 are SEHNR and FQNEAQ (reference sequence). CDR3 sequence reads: CASSLTETHFYEQYF. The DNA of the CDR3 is TGTGCCAGCAGCCTAACAGAAACTCACTTCTACGAGCAGTACTTC.

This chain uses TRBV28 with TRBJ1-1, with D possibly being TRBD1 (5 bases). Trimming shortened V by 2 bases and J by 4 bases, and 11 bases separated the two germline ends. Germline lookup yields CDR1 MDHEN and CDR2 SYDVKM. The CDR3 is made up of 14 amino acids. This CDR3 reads CASSLNRLVTEAFF. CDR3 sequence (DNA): TGTGCCAGCAGTTTAAACAGGCTGGTCACTGAAGCTTTCTTT.

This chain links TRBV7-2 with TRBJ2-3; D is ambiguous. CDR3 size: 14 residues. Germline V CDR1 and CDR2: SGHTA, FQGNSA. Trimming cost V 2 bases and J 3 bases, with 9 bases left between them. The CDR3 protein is CASSLIDWTDTQYF. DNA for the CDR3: TGTGCCAGCAGCTTAATCGACTGGACAGATACGCAGTATTTT.

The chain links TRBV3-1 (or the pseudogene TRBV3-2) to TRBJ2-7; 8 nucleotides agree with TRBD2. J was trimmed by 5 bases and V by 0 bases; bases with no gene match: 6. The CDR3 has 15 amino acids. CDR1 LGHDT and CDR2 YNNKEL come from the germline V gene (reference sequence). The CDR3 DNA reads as TGTGCCAGCAGCCAAGATCGCGGGGGGCAAGACGAGCAGTACTTC. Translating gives CASSQDRGGQDEQYF.

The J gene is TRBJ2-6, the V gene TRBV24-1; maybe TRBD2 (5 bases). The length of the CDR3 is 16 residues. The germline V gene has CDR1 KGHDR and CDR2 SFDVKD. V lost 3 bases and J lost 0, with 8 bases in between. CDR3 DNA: TGTGCCACCAGTGATCCCCGGGACTCTGGGGCCAACGTCCTGACTTTC. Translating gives CATSDPRDSGANVLTF.

The DNA of the CDR3 is TGTGCCAGCAGTTCCCCCCAGGGGGCTTTCGGCGAGCAGTACTTC. Translating it yields CASSSPQGAFGEQYF. This chain joins TRBV28 and TRBJ2-7; 8 bases align to TRBD1. Germline assignment: CDR1 MDHEN and CDR2 SYDVKM. There are 15 residues in the CDR3. The trim removed 4 bases at V and 6 bases at J, leaving 11 bases unmatched.

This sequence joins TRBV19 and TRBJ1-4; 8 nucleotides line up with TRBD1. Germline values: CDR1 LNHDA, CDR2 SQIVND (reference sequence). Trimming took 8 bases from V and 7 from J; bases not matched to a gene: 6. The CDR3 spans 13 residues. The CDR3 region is CASSTGAVEKLFF. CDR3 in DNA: TGTGCCAGTTCGACAGGGGCAGTTGAAAAACTGTTTTTT.